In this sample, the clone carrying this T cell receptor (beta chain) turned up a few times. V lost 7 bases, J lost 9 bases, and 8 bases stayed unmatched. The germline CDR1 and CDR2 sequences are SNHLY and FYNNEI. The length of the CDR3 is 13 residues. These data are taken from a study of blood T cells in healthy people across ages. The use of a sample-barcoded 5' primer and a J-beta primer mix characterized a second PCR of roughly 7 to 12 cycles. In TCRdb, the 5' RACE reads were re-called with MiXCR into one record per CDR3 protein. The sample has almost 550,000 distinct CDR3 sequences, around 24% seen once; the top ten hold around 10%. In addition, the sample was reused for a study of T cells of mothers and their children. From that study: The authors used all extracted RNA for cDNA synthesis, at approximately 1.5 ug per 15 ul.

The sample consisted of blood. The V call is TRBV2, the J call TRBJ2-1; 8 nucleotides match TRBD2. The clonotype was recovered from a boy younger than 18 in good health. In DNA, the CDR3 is TGTGCCAGCATCGGAGCGGGAGTCGGTGAGCAGTTCTTC. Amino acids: CASIGAGVGEQFF.